The clone carrying this T cell receptor (beta chain) has a count of ten or more. The CDR3 sequence is 18 residues long. Trimming took off 3 bases at V and 3 bases at J, with 23 bases between the two ends. Germline-derived CDR1 and CDR2 are SNHLY and FYNNEI. Stability of Graves' hyperthyroidism was defined as absent ophthalmopathy progression within 18 months. Patients aged 18 to 65 had newly diagnosed hyperthyroidism lasting under 2 months. Each diagnosis drew on symptoms, thyroxine, TRAb, thyroid ultrasound and orbital computed tomography findings. Researchers amplified the TCR beta CDR3 regions from RNA transcripts. TCR CDR3 underwent first-round RT-PCR with the HTBI primer set. Using its own MiXCR run on the multiplex PCR reads, TCRdb lists one record per CDR3 protein. This table holds about 560,000 distinct CDR3 sequences, over 15% found once. This sample is drawn from a study of T cells in Graves' hyperthyroidism and ophthalmopathy. As for the study in general: Peripheral blood was acquired at first diagnosis, ahead of any therapy whatsoever.

The TCR originated in a woman aged 18-35 years with Graves' hyperthyroidism. Specimen: blood. V gene TRBV2 combines with J gene TRBJ1-1, with TRBD1 as a possible D gene (5 bases). As DNA, the CDR3 is TGTGCCAGCAGTGAGAGGTTCTTTTTCGGGGGGAAGGACACTGAAGCTTTCTTT. It is translated as CASSERFFFGGKDTEAFF.